The source of this TCR beta chain is a study of T cell repertoires in cytomegalovirus infection. The overall study: In public TCR beta signatures, there were indications of both CMV infection and matching HLA type.

Points from the study as a whole: Summed frequency of shared TCR beta families picked out CMV carriers who also had the relevant HLA. The study found HLA-C-restricted CMV-specific TCR beta clonotypes dominating the ex vivo response.

With regard to this clonotype: The target antigen is unknown.

V dropped 4 bases and J dropped 7; count of bases not matched to a gene: 10. The CDR3 spans 15 residues. Germline V lookup: CDR1 SGHAT, CDR2 FQNNGV. Using its own MiXCR run on the reads, TCRdb lists one record per CDR3 protein. The sample records 45,000 to 75,000 distinct CDR3 sequences, around 34% being singletons. This chain links TRBV11-2 with TRBJ2-4, with TRBD1 matching 7 bases. The sequenced sample consisted of PBMCs, sequenced either directly or after in vitro stimulation (not recorded which). The sequence was obtained from a human donor in good health (CMV status not recorded). Some clones in this sample may be carry-over from other donors' samples. The CDR3 DNA sequence: TGTGCCAGCAGCTCCATTGACAGGGTGGGGAACATTCAGTACTTC. Translated, it gives CASSSIDRVGNIQYF. The full variable domain, rest sourced from reference TRBV11-2 and TRBJ2-4, is EAGVAQSPRYKIIEKRQSVAFWCNPISGHATLYWYQQILGQGPKLLIQFQNNGVVDDSQLPKDRFSAERLKGVDSTLKIQPAKLEDSAVYLCASSSIDRVGNIQYFGAGTRLSVL.